Listed below are T cell receptor beta chains from one sample, sequenced in a study of blood T cells in healthy people across ages. TCRdb reprocessed the 5' RACE reads with MiXCR, giving one entry per CDR3 protein. This sample has approximately 940,000 distinct CDR3 sequences, with around 48% found just once. The sequencing sample was made of blood. These receptors all come from a man aged 30-40 years in good health. Each CDR3 is given with its conserved first and last residue. D genes are given only for firm matches. Not every row has a clone size; where given, it reads once, few, many or a size class.

TRBJ1-1	TRBV18	.	TRBD1	CASSPRQGKTEAFF	TGTGCCAGCTCACCCAGACAGGGTAAAACTGAAGCTTTCTTT
TRBJ2-5	TRBV3-1	.	.	CASSRSAGTGPTQYF	TGTGCCAGCAGCCGGAGCGCGGGGACCGGCCCGACCCAGTACTTC
TRBJ2-2	TRBV20-1	.	TRBD1	CSAREDRENTGELFF	TGCAGTGCTAGAGAGGACAGGGAGAACACCGGGGAGCTGTTTTTT
TRBJ1-1	TRBV6-1	.	.	CASSVLGGSSREAFF	TGTGCCAGCAGTGTCTTGGGCGGCAGCTCCCGTGAAGCTTTCTTT
TRBJ2-5	TRBV4-2	few	.	CASSQGSGKEETQYF	TGTGCCAGCAGCCAAGGTTCGGGGAAGGAGGAGACCCAGTACTTC
TRBJ2-5	TRBV3-1	few	.	CASSQGPSASETQYF	TGTGCCAGCAGCCAAGGTCCCTCTGCTTCGGAGACCCAGTACTTC
TRBJ2-3	TRBV20-1	few	TRBD2	CSAHIAGGTRIDTQYF	TGCAGTGCTCATATAGCGGGGGGGACCCGAATAGATACGCAGTATTTT
TRBJ1-4	TRBV19	.	.	CASSPSRGEKLFF	TGTGCCAGTAGTCCAAGCCGCGGGGAAAAACTGTTTTTT
TRBJ2-1	TRBV5-1	.	.	CASSLVSHRDEQFF	TGCGCCAGCAGCTTGGTGTCCCACAGGGATGAGCAGTTCTTC
TRBJ2-7	TRBV30	.	.	CAWSVWAAGQYF	TGTGCCTGGAGTGTATGGGCAGCCGGGCAGTACTTC
TRBJ2-2	TRBV20-1	.	.	CSARGVGTGELFF	TGCAGTGCTCGAGGGGTGGGAACCGGGGAGCTGTTTTTT
TRBJ2-1	TRBV3-1	many	TRBD2	CASSPSRGGYNEQFF	TGCGCCAGCAGCCCCTCACGGGGGGGGTACAATGAGCAGTTCTTC
TRBJ2-5	TRBV29-1	.	.	CSVVDPKYQETQYF	TGCAGCGTTGTGGATCCAAAGTACCAAGAGACCCAGTACTTC
TRBJ1-1	TRBV6-2/TRBV6-3	.	TRBD1	CASFPSPGQGNTEAFF	TGTGCCAGTTTCCCGTCCCCAGGACAGGGGAACACTGAAGCTTTCTTT
TRBJ2-1	TRBV5-1	.	TRBD2	CASSLGRGAGVYNEQFF	TGCGCCAGCAGCTTGGGGAGGGGAGCGGGGGTCTACAATGAGCAGTTCTTC
TRBJ2-3	TRBV6-5	few	.	CASRTLGDTQYF	TGTGCCAGCAGAACACTGGGGGATACGCAGTATTTT
TRBJ1-3	TRBV28	.	.	CASSSQEGGQRNTIYF	TGTGCCAGCAGTTCGCAGGAGGGGGGGCAGAGAAACACCATATATTTT
TRBJ2-3	TRBV7-2	many	TRBD2	CASSLSLSSGGALDTQYF	TGTGCCAGCAGCTTAAGTTTGAGTAGCGGGGGGGCCTTAGATACGCAGTATTTT
TRBJ1-3	TRBV3-1	.	.	CAGSQVTSPVGRISGNTIYF	TGTGCCGGCAGCCAAGTCACTTCGCCCGTGGGCAGGATCTCTGGAAACACCATATATTTT
TRBJ1-2	TRBV4-1	.	.	CASSRGQPADGYTF	TGCGCCAGCAGCCGGGGACAACCAGCGGATGGCTACACCTTC
TRBJ2-6	TRBV7-2	.	.	CASSLGRGANVLTF	TGTGCCAGCAGCTTAGGGCGTGGGGCCAACGTCCTGACTTTC
TRBJ2-1	TRBV4-1	.	.	CASSQDGATYNEQFF	TGCGCCAGCAGCCAAGACGGGGCAACCTACAATGAGCAGTTCTTC
TRBJ2-7	TRBV4-3	medium-sized	.	CASSQGWSSYEQYF	TGCGCCAGCAGCCAAGGATGGAGCTCCTACGAGCAGTACTTC
TRBJ2-3	TRBV6-1	.	.	CASSEEVPVSDTQYF	TGTGCCAGCAGTGAAGAGGTACCCGTCTCAGATACGCAGTATTTT
TRBJ2-7	TRBV5-1	.	.	CASSLMGGGAHEQYF	TGCGCCAGCAGCTTGATGGGTGGGGGGGCCCACGAGCAGTACTTC
TRBJ2-1	TRBV12-3/TRBV12-4	.	TRBD1	CASSGTGGGNEQFF	TGTGCCAGCAGTGGGACAGGGGGTGGGAATGAGCAGTTCTTC
TRBJ1-2	TRBV12-3/TRBV12-4	.	.	CASSLTRALSGLEYGYTF	TGTGCCAGCAGTTTAACCCGAGCCTTATCCGGGCTTGAGTATGGCTACACCTTC
TRBJ2-1	TRBV7-3	.	.	CASSLHSSREYNEQFF	TGTGCCAGCAGCTTACACAGCTCAAGGGAGTACAATGAGCAGTTCTTC
TRBJ2-7	TRBV7-3	.	.	CASSPRPALIYEQYF	TGTGCCAGCAGCCCCCGTCCGGCCTTGATCTACGAGCAGTACTTC
TRBJ1-2	TRBV30	.	.	CAWRLGRGGGYTF	TGTGCCTGGAGACTCGGACGGGGAGGTGGCTACACCTTC
TRBJ2-1	TRBV2	.	.	CASSEGNSQMTQFF	TGTGCCAGCAGTGAAGGGAACAGTCAGATGACCCAGTTCTTC
TRBJ2-7	TRBV29-1	few	.	CSVEDPGHGTSYEQYF	TGCAGCGTTGAAGATCCAGGGCATGGTACGTCCTACGAGCAGTACTTC
TRBJ1-5	TRBV20-1	.	TRBD1	CSARRGQDNQPQHF	TGCAGTGCTAGAAGGGGGCAGGACAATCAGCCCCAGCATTTT
TRBJ2-5	TRBV2	.	.	CASRELGARGSETQYF	TGTGCCAGCAGGGAGCTTGGGGCCCGAGGGTCAGAGACCCAGTACTTC
TRBJ2-1	TRBV20-1	many	.	CSARPAGLSEQFF	TGCAGTGCTAGGCCTGCAGGGTTGTCGGAGCAGTTCTTC
TRBJ2-7	TRBV12-3/TRBV12-4	.	TRBD2	CASSISGDGNEQYF	TGTGCCAGCAGTATTAGCGGGGATGGCAATGAGCAGTACTTC
TRBJ2-2	TRBV9	few	.	CASSVVPGYTGELFF	TGTGCCAGCAGCGTAGTGCCAGGGTATACCGGGGAGCTGTTTTTT
TRBJ2-7	TRBV12-3/TRBV12-4	.	TRBD1	CASSLGPGQGYTSSYEQYF	TGTGCCAGCAGTTTAGGGCCGGGACAGGGTTATACCAGCTCCTACGAGCAGTACTTC
TRBJ2-1	TRBV4-3	.	TRBD1	CASSQGDRANNEQFF	TGCGCCAGCAGCCAAGGGGACAGGGCAAACAATGAGCAGTTCTTC
TRBJ2-7	TRBV2	.	.	CASSEFWGYEQYF	TGTGCCAGCAGTGAGTTCTGGGGTTACGAGCAGTACTTC
TRBJ2-7	TRBV5-1	many	.	CASSPRSDLPDEQYF	TGCGCCAGCAGCCCACGGTCGGACCTTCCGGACGAGCAGTACTTC
TRBJ2-3	TRBV29-1	.	.	CSVEGLGADTQYF	TGCAGCGTTGAGGGACTTGGAGCAGATACGCAGTATTTT
TRBJ2-1	TRBV4-3	.	.	CASSQVGGDRSYNEQFF	TGCGCCAGCAGCCAAGTCGGAGGCGACCGATCCTACAATGAGCAGTTCTTC
TRBJ2-7	TRBV18	few	.	CASSPTQYEQYF	TGTGCCAGCTCACCAACTCAGTACGAGCAGTACTTC
TRBJ2-7	TRBV6-1	.	.	CASSDRTDSPYEQYF	TGTGCCAGCAGTGATAGGACAGACTCACCCTACGAGCAGTACTTC
TRBJ2-1	TRBV6-2/TRBV6-3	few	TRBD2	CASSRGAGESHNEQFF	TGTGCCAGCAGTCGCGGGGCGGGGGAGTCCCACAATGAGCAGTTCTTC
TRBJ1-5	TRBV6-1	.	.	CASSTLGVKAQHF	TGTGCCAGCAGTACCTTGGGGGTTAAGGCCCAGCATTTT
TRBJ2-7	TRBV28	.	.	CASSFPKVGAQEQYF	TGTGCCAGCAGTTTTCCCAAAGTGGGGGCGCAAGAGCAGTACTTC
TRBJ2-7	TRBV21-1	.	.	CASKKSGESYEQYF	TGTGCCAGCAAGAAGTCGGGGGAGTCCTACGAGCAGTACTTC
TRBJ2-3	TRBV2	many	TRBD2	CASGATSASTDTQYF	TGTGCCAGCGGTGCGACTAGCGCGAGCACAGATACGCAGTATTTT
TRBJ2-7	TRBV7-2	.	TRBD2	CASSLEIAGSYEQYF	TGTGCCAGCAGCTTAGAGATAGCGGGGAGCTACGAGCAGTACTTC
TRBJ2-6	TRBV3-1	.	.	CASSLGLGQGLSSGANVLTF	TGTGCCAGCAGCCTAGGACTAGGACAGGGACTAAGCTCTGGGGCCAACGTCCTGACTTTC
TRBJ1-1	TRBV6-5	.	.	CASSYEGTEAFF	TGTGCCAGCTCCTACGAAGGCACTGAAGCTTTCTTT
TRBJ2-7	TRBV29-1	few	.	CSVGSIDRYEQYF	TGCAGCGTTGGATCGATAGATCGTTACGAGCAGTACTTC
TRBJ2-5	TRBV29-1	few	TRBD2	CSVEASGGQETQYF	TGCAGCGTTGAGGCTAGCGGGGGACAAGAGACCCAGTACTTC
TRBJ2-7	TRBV4-3	.	.	CASSQDGGATSYEQYF	TGCGCCAGCAGCCAAGATGGGGGGGCAACCTCCTACGAGCAGTACTTC
TRBJ1-2	TRBV5-4	.	.	CASSQNIPGASYGYTF	TGTGCCAGCAGCCAGAACATCCCGGGGGCATCCTATGGCTACACCTTC
TRBJ1-5	TRBV4-2	.	.	CASSHVSVNQPQHF	TGTGCCAGCAGCCACGTGTCAGTCAATCAGCCCCAGCATTTT